The text below deals with one T cell receptor (beta chain). Only in-frame clones appear in the TCRdb table, and some are missing; sequencing was by immunoSEQ multiplex PCR. The repertoire holds more than 550,000 clones, with 70% to 90% as singletons. This sample was taken from a study of shared T cell receptors in the human thymus. Looked up from germline, CDR1 is LGHNA and CDR2 is YNFKEQ. The CDR3 spans 14 residues. Trimming took 2 bases from V and 7 from J; bases not matched to a gene: 4. These records were also assigned to another study, of human thymus T cells. As reported in that work: Finnish infants who were healthy and having corrective surgery for congenital heart defects made up the donors. Resections that were taken during corrective heart surgery supplied the thymus tissue. Across thymic and blood repertoires, the usage of V and J genes appeared to be biased. Related studies found that unrelated individuals share highly overlapping thymic repertoires.

V is TRBV4-2 and J is TRBJ1-4; 7 bases are shared with TRBD1. Specimen: thymocytes. This receptor was obtained from a boy in the first two years of life with a congenital heart defect. Here the CDR3 DNA reads TGTGCCAGCAGCCAAACAGGGGCGTTTGAAAAACTGTTTTTT. As protein: CASSQTGAFEKLFF.